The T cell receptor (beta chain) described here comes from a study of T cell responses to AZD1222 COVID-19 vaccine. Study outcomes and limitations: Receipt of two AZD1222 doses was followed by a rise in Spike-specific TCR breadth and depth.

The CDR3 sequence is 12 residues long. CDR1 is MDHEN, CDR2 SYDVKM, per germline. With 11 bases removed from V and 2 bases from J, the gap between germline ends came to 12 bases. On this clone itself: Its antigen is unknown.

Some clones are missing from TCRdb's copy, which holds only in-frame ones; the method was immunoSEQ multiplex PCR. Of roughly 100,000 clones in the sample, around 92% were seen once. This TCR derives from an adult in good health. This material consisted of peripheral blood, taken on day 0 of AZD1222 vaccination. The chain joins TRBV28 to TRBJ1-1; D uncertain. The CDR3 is CAVGQRNTEAFF. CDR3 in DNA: TGTGCCGTAGGCCAAAGAAACACTGAAGCTTTCTTT.